This T cell receptor (beta chain) emerged from a study of T cell changes during pregnancy in multiple sclerosis. Germline V gives CDR1 SGHTA, CDR2 FQGNSA. Trimming at V came to 1 base and at J to 0 bases, leaving 6 bases not matched to a gene. CDR3 size: 16 residues. This table comes from immunoSEQ multiplex PCR, and its TCRdb copy is limited to in-frame clones, with some not included. Of roughly 45,000 clones in the sample, 93% are singletons; the top ten hold approximately 4%. J is TRBJ2-7 and V is TRBV7-2, with TRBD2 matching 7 bases. The sequencing used CD8+ T cells from peripheral blood mononuclear cells, collected after pregnancy. The TCR originated in a female donor with multiple sclerosis, enrolled in a pregnancy study. The CDR3 spells CASSLVGGGSSYEQYF. The CDR3 DNA reads TGTGCCAGCAGCTTAGTGGGGGGAGGGAGCTCCTACGAGCAGTACTTC.